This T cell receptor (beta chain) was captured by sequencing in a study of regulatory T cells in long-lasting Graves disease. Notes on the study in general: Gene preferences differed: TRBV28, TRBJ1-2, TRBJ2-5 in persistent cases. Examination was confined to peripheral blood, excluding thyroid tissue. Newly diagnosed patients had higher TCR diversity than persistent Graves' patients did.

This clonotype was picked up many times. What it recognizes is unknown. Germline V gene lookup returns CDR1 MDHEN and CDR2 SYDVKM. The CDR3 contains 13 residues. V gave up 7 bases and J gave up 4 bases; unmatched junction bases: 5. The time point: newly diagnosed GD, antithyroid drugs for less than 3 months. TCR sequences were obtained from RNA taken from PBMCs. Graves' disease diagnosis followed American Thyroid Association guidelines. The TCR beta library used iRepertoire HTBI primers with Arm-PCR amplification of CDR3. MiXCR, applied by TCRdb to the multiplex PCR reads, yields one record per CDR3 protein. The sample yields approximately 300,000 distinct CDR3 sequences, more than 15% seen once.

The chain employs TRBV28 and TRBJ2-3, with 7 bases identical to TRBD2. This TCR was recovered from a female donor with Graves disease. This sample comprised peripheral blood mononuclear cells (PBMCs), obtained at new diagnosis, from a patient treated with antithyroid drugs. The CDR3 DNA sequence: TGTGCCAGCACCCTGGGGGGGTCAGATACGCAGTATTTT. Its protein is CASTLGGSDTQYF.